The clone carrying this T cell receptor beta chain occurred a few times. Investigators spread the genomic DNA of each subset evenly over several immunoSEQ plates. Only in-frame clones appear in the TCRdb table, and some are missing; sequencing was by immunoSEQ multiplex PCR. The sample shows about 510,000 clones, 79% of them seen only once. The CDR3 is made up of 13 amino acids. Trimming shortened V by 4 bases and J by 12 bases, and 19 bases separated the two germline ends. Germline-derived CDR1 and CDR2 are SGHAT and FQNNGV. This specimen belongs to a study of shared clonotypes between healthy human individuals.

The chain has TRBV11-2 and TRBJ2-7; D is ambiguous. The clonotype originates from a woman between 40 and 55 years old in good health. Some clones in this sample may be carry-over from other donors' samples. The sequenced material came from PBMCs. This CDR3 is CASSSNPGSTGYF. Written as DNA, the CDR3 is TGTGCCAGCAGCTCTAACCCCGGAAGCACGGGGTACTTC.